This T cell receptor (beta chain) came from a study of regulatory T cells in long-lasting Graves disease. General observations from the study: Persistent patients shared more public clonotypes (under 3,000) than newly diagnosed patients (approximately 1,000).

Comments on this clonotype: Antigen: not known. One end of the junction does not line up with germline, which may come from a read error.

Time point reported: newly diagnosed GD, antithyroid drugs for less than 3 months. From RNA extracted from PBMCs, the TCR library was made. Peripheral blood, at about 10 milliliters, went into EDTA tubes. In building TCR beta libraries, iRepertoire HTBI primers were used together with Arm-PCR of CDR3 regions. TCRdb reprocessed the multiplex PCR reads with MiXCR, giving one entry per CDR3 protein. The sample includes more than 350,000 distinct CDR3 sequences, more than 12% of them seen just once. The CDR3 is 16 amino acids. Germline V gives CDR1 SGHTA, CDR2 FQGTGA. The sample was also linked to a second study, of T cells in Graves' hyperthyroidism and ophthalmopathy.

The TCR comes from a woman under 40 with Graves disease. The V and J genes are TRBV7-3 and TRBJ2-5, with D uncertain. This material consisted of peripheral blood mononuclear cells (PBMCs), taken at new diagnosis, from a patient treated with antithyroid drugs. CDR3 bases: TGCGCCAGCAGCCATGCATTGACTCCGCGCGGAGAGACCCAGTACTTC. Its translation is CASSHALTPRGETQYF. The complete variable domain, with remaining parts taken from reference TRBV7-3 and TRBJ2-5, reads GAGVSQTPSNKVTEKGKYVELRCDPISGHTALYWYRQSLGQGPEFLIYFQGTGAADDSGLPNDRFFAVRPEGSVSTLKIQRTERGDSAVYLCASSHALTPRGETQYFGPGTRLLVL.